These T cell receptor beta chains were read from a single sample in a study of blood T cells in healthy people across ages. MiXCR, applied by TCRdb to the 5' RACE reads, yields one record per CDR3 protein. The sample carries hundreds of thousands of distinct CDR3 sequences, roughly 31% recorded once. Source material: blood. The receptors shown here come from a woman aged 80 or over in good health. Both conserved end residues are trimmed from each CDR3.

>TRBJ1-4|TRBV7-6
ASSPGGSNEKLF
>TRBJ2-1|TRBV6-1
ASRVGGPVSSYNEQF
>TRBJ2-5|TRBV11-3
ASSLGGLYEETQY
>TRBJ2-3|TRBV20-1
SATRLVEQLGTQY
>TRBJ1-2|TRBV7-9
ASSPGSAPGYT
>TRBJ2-2|TRBV28
AGSLRTGELF
>TRBJ1-1|TRBV9
ASSVAGGGVGTEAF
>TRBJ2-5|TRBV30
AWSDPQNRGSIDEQY
>TRBJ2-4|TRBV5-5
ASSLRGPGDRGFLAKNIQY
>TRBJ1-2|TRBV27
ASSKDRNYGYT
>TRBJ1-1|TRBV5-1
ASSNPRGQSTEAF
>TRBJ2-3|TRBV20-1
SARSQGADTQY
>TRBJ2-5|TRBV6-2/TRBV6-3
ASSYEAGKETQY
>TRBJ1-2|TRBV6-6
ASIGSTNYGYT
>TRBJ1-3|TRBV6-1
ASRRQGSAAGNTIY
>TRBJ2-7|TRBV7-2
ASSHGPSLYEQY
>TRBJ2-2|TRBV6-5
ASRQNGQPNTGELF
>TRBJ2-3|TRBV7-3
ASSLTSGGANADTQY
>TRBJ2-7|TRBV5-1
ASTGNQRGVGEQY
>TRBJ2-3|TRBV19
ASSTPLTSASTDTQY
>TRBJ2-3|TRBV7-3
ASSLTGTGSQY
>TRBJ2-7|TRBV3-1
ASSQELGRYEQY
>TRBJ2-5|TRBV15
ATSREIGETQY
>TRBJ1-1|TRBV29-1
SADRQGANTEAF
>-|TRBV9
ASSKPGQGLGETQY
>TRBJ2-3|TRBV10-3
AISDWEGITDTQY
>TRBJ2-6|TRBV27
ASSEWGGANVLT
>TRBJ1-2|TRBV28
ASRSGTGSGYT
>TRBJ1-1|TRBV20-1
SATGRANAEAF
>TRBJ1-4|TRBV12-3/TRBV12-4
ASNRLGGKLF
>TRBJ2-1|TRBV7-9
ASSFGGGIHEQF
>TRBJ1-5|TRBV10-3
AMRSPEDQPQH
>TRBJ1-6|TRBV15
ATSREAGNSPLH
>TRBJ2-3|TRBV12-3/TRBV12-4
ASRQGPTDTQY
>TRBJ2-1|TRBV4-2
ASSQVWSSGGASSYNEQF
>TRBJ2-7|TRBV5-1
ASRPPGQGFYEQY
>TRBJ2-7|TRBV6-1
ASSGVDNEQY
>TRBJ2-5|TRBV7-9
ASGGHSQETQY
>TRBJ2-5|TRBV19
ASSPLDGLGTQY
>TRBJ2-7|TRBV7-9
ASTNRGTYEQY
>TRBJ2-1|TRBV7-9
ASSSGSRWF
>TRBJ1-4|TRBV20-1
SAREVGQVDEKLF
>TRBJ2-3|TRBV20-1
SAATRLAGADTQY
>TRBJ1-5|TRBV7-9
ASSLAGRGGRPQH
>TRBJ1-1|TRBV5-1
ASSHSSRGGETEAF
>TRBJ2-1|TRBV20-1
GARKFTSGCNEQF
>TRBJ2-7|TRBV20-1
SAPGTSGSVSEQY
>TRBJ1-1|TRBV29-1
SVAAGTGRRTEAF
>TRBJ1-2|TRBV7-9
ASSLARNGYT
>TRBJ2-1|TRBV6-1
ASRRGQEKDEQF
>TRBJ1-6|TRBV28
ASSFPSPRQRINSPLH
>TRBJ2-7|TRBV27
ASRKIGFYEQY
>TRBJ2-7|TRBV29-1
SVEEGGGAGGTYEQY